The subject of this entry is one TCR beta chain. What it binds is not known. The PCR used 60 Vbeta and 13 Jbeta primers. The repertoire was sequenced with immunoSEQ multiplex PCR; TCRdb's copy has only in-frame clones and lacks some. The repertoire includes 70,000 to 90,000 clones, approximately 71% of them detected once, and 2% to 2.5% sits in the top ten. The sample comes from a study of cytomegalovirus exposure and HLA in healthy donors. General study results and limits: Reportedly, HLA-A and HLA-B alleles of most subjects were accurately predicted from TCR beta. The investigators catalogued under 200 TCR beta chains as cytomegalovirus-associated. Both high specificity and high sensitivity reportedly marked the classifier's diagnosis of cytomegalovirus status. The only immune exposure information that was available was CMV serostatus.

The J segment lost 8 bases and the V segment lost 1 base, leaving 6 bases of the junction unmatched. Looked up from germline, CDR1 is KGHSH and CDR2 is LQKENI. The CDR3 consists of 14 residues. Material for sequencing was PBMCs. The chain joins TRBV18 to TRBJ1-1; 8 bases match TRBD1. The sequence was obtained from a man aged 40-49 years in good health and CMV-seronegative. In DNA, the CDR3 is TGTGCCAGCTCACCACGGGCAGGGGGCTGGGAAGCTTTCTTT. This sequence encodes CASSPRAGGWEAFF.